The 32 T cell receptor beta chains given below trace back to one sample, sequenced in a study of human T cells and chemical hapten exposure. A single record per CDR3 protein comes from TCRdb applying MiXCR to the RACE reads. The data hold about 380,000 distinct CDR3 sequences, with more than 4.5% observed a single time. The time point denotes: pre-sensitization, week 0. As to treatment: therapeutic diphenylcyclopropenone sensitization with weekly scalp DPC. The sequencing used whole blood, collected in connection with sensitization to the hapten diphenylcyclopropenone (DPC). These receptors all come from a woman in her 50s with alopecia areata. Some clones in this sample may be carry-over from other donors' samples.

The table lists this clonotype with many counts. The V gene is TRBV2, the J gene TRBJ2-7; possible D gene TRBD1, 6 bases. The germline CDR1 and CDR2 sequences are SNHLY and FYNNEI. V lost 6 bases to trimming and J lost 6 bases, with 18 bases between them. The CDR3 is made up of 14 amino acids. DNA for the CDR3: TGTGCCAGCAGACAGGGCAGGTCGGGGTCCGAGCAGTACTTC. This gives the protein CASRQGRSGSEQYF.

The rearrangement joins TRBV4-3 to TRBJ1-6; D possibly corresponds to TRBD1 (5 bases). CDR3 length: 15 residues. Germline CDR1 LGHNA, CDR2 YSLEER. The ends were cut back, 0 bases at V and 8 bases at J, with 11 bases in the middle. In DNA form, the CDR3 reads TGCGCCAGCAGCCAAGATCGACAGAGTGATTCACCCCTCCACTTT. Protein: CASSQDRQSDSPLHF.

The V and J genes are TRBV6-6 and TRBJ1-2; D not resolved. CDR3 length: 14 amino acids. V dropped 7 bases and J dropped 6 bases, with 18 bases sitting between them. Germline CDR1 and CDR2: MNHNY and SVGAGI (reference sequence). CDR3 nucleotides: TGTGCCAGCACGCCGGGTCTCCAGTTGGATGGCTACACCTTC. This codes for CASTPGLQLDGYTF.

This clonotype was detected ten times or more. CDR3 in amino acids: CSARAVDRADYEQYF. CDR3 sequence (DNA): TGCAGTGCTAGAGCTGTGGACAGGGCTGACTACGAGCAGTACTTC. The chain is built from TRBV20-1 and TRBJ2-7; 8 bases are shared with TRBD1. Germline-derived CDR1 and CDR2 are DFQATT and SNEGSKA (reference sequence). J lost 3 bases, V lost 1 base, and 8 bases had no gene match. The CDR3 loop spans 15 amino acids.

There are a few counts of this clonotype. The CDR3 sequence: CASSPGTGREQYF. CDR3 bases: TGCGCCAGCAGCCCCGGGACAGGGCGGGAGCAGTACTTC. The chain uses TRBV5-1 and TRBJ2-7; 9 nucleotides line up with TRBD1. The CDR3 covers 13 residues. The ends lost 4 bases at V and 7 bases at J; junction bases unmatched: 6. Per germline, CDR1 SGHRS and CDR2 YFSETQ.

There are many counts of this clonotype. The CDR3 DNA reads TGTGCCAGCTCAGGAGATAGCAATCAGCCCCAGCATTTT. Translated, it gives CASSGDSNQPQHF. The chain combines TRBV18 with TRBJ1-5; D unclear. Germline V lookup: CDR1 KGHSH, CDR2 LQKENI. The ends were cut back, 5 bases at V and 0 bases at J, with 5 bases in the middle. This CDR3 comprises 13 residues.

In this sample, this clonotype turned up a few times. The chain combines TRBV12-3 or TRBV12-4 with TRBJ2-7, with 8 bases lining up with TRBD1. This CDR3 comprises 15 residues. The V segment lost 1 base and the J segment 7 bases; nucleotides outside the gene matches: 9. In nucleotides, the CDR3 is TGTGCCAGCAGTTTAGTCCCGGACAGGGTGGGGGAGCAGTACTTC. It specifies CASSLVPDRVGEQYF.

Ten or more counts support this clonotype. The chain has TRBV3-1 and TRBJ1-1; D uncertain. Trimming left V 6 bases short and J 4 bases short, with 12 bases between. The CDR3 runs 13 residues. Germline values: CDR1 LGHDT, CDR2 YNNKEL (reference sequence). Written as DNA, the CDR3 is TGTGCCAGCAGTCGGAATTTACTCACTGAAGCTTTCTTT. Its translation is CASSRNLLTEAFF.

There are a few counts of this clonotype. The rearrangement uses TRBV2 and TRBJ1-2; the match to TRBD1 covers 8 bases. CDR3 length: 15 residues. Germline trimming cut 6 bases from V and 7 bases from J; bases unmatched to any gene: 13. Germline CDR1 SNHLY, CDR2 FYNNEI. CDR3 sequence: CASSATMDREVGYTF. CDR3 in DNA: TGTGCCAGCAGCGCCACGATGGACAGGGAAGTTGGCTACACCTTC.

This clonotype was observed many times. The CDR3 DNA reads TGTGCCAGCAGCTTGGTGAGCTCCTATAATTCACCCCTCCACTTT. It encodes CASSLVSSYNSPLHF. J is TRBJ1-6 and V is TRBV5-6; unclear D gene. The CDR3 runs 15 residues. Trimming pared 0 bases from V and 0 bases from J, leaving 4 bases between. Germline V gene data show CDR1 as SGHDT and CDR2 as YYEEEE.

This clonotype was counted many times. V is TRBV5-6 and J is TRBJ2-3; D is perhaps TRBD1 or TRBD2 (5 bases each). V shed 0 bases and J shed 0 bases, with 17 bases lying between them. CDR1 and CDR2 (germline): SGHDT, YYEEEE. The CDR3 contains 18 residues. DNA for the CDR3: TGTGCCAGCAGCTTGGCGAGCGGATGGGGGTCTAGCACAGATACGCAGTATTTT. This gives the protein CASSLASGWGSSTDTQYF.

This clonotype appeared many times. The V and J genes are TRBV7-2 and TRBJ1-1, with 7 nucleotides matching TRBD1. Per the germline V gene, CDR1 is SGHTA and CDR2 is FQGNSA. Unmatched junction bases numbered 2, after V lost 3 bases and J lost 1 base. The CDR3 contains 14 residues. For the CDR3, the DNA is TGTGCCAGCAGCTTGGAGGGGGCGAACACTGAAGCTTTCTTT. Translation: CASSLEGANTEAFF.

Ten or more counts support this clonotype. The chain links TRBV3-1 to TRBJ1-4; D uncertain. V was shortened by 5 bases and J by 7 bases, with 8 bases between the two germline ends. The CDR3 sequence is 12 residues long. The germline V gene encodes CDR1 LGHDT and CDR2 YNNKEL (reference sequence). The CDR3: CASSSRGEKLFF. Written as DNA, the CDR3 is TGTGCCAGCAGCTCCCGAGGTGAAAAACTGTTTTTT. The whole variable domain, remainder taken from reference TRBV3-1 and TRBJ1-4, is DTAVSQTPKYLVTQMGNDKSIKCEQNLGHDTMYWYKQDSKKFLKIMFSYNNKELIINETVPNRFSPKSPDKAHLNLHINSLELGDSAVYFCASSSRGEKLFFGSGTQLSVL.

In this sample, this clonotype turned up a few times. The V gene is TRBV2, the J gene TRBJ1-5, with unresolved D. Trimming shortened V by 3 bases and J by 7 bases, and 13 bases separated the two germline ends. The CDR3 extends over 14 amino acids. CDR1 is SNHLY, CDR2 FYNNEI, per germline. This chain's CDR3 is CASSEEVRGQPQHF. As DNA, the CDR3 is TGTGCCAGCAGTGAGGAGGTACGAGGGCAGCCCCAGCATTTT.

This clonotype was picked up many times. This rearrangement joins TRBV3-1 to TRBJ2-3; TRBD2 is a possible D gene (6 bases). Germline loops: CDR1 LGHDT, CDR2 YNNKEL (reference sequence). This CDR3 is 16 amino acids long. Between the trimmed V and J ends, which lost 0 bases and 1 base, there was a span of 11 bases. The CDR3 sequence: CASSQDRRGGTDTQYF. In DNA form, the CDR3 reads TGTGCCAGCAGCCAAGACAGGCGGGGAGGCACAGATACGCAGTATTTT.

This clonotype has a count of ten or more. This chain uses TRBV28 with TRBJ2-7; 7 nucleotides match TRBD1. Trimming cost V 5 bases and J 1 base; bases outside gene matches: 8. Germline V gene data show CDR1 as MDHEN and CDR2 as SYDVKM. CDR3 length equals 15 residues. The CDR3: CASSQQGWGSYEQYF. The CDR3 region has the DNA TGTGCCAGCAGTCAACAGGGGTGGGGATCCTACGAGCAGTACTTC.

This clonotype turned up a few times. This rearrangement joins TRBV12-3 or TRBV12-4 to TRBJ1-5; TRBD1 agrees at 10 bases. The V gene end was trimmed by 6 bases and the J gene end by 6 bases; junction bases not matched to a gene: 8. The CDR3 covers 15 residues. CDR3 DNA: TGTGCCAGCAGACTGGGACAGGGGTCGGCTCAGCCCCAGCATTTT. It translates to CASRLGQGSAQPQHF.

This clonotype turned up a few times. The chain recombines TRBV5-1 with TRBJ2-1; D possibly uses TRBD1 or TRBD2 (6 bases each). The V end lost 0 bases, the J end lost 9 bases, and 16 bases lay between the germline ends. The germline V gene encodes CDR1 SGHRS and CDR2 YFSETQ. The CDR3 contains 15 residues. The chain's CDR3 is CASSLGGTIGSEQFF. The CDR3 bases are TGCGCCAGCAGCTTGGGAGGGACAATCGGGAGTGAGCAGTTCTTC.

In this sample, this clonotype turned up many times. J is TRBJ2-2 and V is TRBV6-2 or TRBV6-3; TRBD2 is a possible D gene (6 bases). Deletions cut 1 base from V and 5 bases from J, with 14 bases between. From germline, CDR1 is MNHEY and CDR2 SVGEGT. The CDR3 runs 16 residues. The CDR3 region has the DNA TGTGCCAGCAGTTACTATGTCGGGAGAGGGACCGGGGAGCTGTTTTTT. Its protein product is CASSYYVGRGTGELFF.

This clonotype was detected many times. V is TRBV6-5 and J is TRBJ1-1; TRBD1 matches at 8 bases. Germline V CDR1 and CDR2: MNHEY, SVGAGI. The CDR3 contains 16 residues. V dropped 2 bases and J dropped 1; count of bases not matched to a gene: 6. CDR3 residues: CASSYRDRGPNTEAFF. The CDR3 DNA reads TGTGCCAGCAGTTACAGAGACAGGGGACCGAACACTGAAGCTTTCTTT.

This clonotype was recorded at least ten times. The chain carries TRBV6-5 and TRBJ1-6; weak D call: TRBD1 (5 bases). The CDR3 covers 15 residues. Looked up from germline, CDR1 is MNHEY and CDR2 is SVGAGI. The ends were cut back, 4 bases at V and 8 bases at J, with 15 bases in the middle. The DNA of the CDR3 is TGTGCCAGCAGTTTACAGGCAACCGACTATTCACCCCTCCACTTT. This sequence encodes CASSLQATDYSPLHF.

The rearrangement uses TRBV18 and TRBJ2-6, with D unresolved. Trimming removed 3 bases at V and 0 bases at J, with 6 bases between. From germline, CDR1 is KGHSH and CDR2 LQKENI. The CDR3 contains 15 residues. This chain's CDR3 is CASSPPSSGANVLTF. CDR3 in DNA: TGTGCCAGCTCACCTCCTAGCTCTGGGGCCAACGTCCTGACTTTC. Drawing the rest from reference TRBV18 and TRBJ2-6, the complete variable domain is NAGVMQNPRHLVRRRGQEARLRCSPMKGHSHVYWYRQLPEEGLKFMVYLQKENIIDESGMPKERFSAEFPKEGPSILRIQQVVRGDSAAYFCASSPPSSGANVLTFGAGSRLTVL.

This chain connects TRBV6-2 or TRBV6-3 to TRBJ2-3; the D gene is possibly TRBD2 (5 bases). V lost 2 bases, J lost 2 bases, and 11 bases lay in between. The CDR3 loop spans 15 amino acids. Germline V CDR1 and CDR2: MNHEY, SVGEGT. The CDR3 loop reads CASSYKVDFTDTQYF. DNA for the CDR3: TGTGCCAGCAGTTACAAAGTGGACTTCACAGATACGCAGTATTTT.

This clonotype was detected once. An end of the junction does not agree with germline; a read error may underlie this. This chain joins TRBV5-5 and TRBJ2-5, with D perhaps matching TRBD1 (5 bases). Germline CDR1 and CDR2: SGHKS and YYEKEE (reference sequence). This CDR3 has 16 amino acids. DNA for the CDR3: TGTGCCAGCAGCGCTTACCCTGGGGCGTTTGAGGAGACCCAGTGCTTC. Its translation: CASSAYPGAFEETQCF.

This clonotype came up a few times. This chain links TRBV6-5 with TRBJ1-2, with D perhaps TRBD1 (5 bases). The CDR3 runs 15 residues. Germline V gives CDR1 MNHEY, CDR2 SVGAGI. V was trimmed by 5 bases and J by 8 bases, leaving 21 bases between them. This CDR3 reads CASSPSQPGGGGYTF. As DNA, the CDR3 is TGTGCCAGCAGTCCCTCCCAACCCGGGGGTGGCGGCTACACCTTC.

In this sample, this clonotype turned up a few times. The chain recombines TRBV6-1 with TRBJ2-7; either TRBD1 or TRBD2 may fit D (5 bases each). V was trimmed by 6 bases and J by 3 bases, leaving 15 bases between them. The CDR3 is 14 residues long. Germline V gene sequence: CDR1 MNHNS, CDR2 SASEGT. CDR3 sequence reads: CASSPLGVNYEQYF. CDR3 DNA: TGTGCCAGCAGCCCCCTGGGGGTGAACTACGAGCAGTACTTC.

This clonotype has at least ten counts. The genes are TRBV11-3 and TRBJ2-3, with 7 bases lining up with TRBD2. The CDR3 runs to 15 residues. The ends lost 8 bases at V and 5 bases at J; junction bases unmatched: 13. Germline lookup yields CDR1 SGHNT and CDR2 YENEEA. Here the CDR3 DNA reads TGTGCCAGCTCCCGGGGAGGGATATTTGGAGATACGCAGTATTTT. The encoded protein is CASSRGGIFGDTQYF.

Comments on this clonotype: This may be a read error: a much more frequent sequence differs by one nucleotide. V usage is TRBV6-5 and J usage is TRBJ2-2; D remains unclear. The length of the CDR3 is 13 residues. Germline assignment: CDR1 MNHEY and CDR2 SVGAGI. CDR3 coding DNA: TGTGCCAGCAGTCCGTCGCAGCCCGGGCAGCTGTTTTTT. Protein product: CASSPSQPGQLFF.

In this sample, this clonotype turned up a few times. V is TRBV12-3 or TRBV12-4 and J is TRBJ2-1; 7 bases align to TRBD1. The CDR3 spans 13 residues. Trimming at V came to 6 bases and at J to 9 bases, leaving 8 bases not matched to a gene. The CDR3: CASRPTGSGEQFF. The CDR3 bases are TGTGCCAGCAGACCGACAGGGTCGGGTGAGCAGTTCTTC.

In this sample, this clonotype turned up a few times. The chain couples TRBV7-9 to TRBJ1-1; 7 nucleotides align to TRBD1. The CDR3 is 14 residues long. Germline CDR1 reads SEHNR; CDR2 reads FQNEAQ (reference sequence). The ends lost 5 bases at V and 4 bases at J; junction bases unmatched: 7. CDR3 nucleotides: TGTGCCAGCAGCCCTCCGACAGGGCCCACTGAAGCTTTCTTT. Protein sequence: CASSPPTGPTEAFF. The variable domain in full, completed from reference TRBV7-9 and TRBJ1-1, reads DTGVSQNPRHKITKRGQNVTFRCDPISEHNRLYWYRQTLGQGPEFLTYFQNEAQLEKSRLLSDRFSAERPKGSFSTLEIQRTEQGDSAMYLCASSPPTGPTEAFFGQGTRLTVV.

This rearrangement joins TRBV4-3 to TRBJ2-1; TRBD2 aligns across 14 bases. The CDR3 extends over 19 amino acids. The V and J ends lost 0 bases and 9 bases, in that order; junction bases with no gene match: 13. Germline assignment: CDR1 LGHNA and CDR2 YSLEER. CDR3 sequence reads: CASSQERRGLAGVIGEQFF. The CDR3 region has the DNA TGCGCCAGCAGCCAAGAACGTAGGGGACTAGCGGGAGTAATTGGTGAGCAGTTCTTC.

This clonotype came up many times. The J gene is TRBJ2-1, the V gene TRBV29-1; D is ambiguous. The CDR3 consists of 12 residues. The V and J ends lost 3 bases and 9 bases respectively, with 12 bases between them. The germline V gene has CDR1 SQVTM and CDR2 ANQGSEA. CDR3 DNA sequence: TGCAGCGTTGACGTTCAGGTTTCTGAGCAGTTCTTC. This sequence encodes CSVDVQVSEQFF.